The 8 T cell receptor beta chains presented below share a single source sample, sequenced in a study of blood T cell repertoires in COVID-19. Sequencing used immunoSEQ multiplex PCR; TCRdb keeps in-frame clones, though not all of them. The table records about 64,000 clones, 72% of them present only once. The sequenced sample consisted of PBMCs or T cells enriched from blood (not recorded which). The receptors stem from a woman aged 55-70 years who had been exposed to COVID-19.

This sequence joins TRBV28 and TRBJ1-5; D gene unclear. V lost 4 bases and J 4 bases, leaving 14 bases between the germline ends. The CDR3 runs 15 residues. Germline V CDR1 and CDR2: MDHEN, SYDVKM. This chain's CDR3 is CASSSLSGENQPQHF. The CDR3 nucleotides are TGTGCCAGCAGTTCGCTTTCTGGGGAGAATCAGCCCCAGCATTTT.

The chain combines TRBV27 with TRBJ1-2, with 8 bases that match TRBD1. V lost 4 bases and J lost 3; bases outside the gene matches: 16. The germline gives CDR1 MNHEY, CDR2 SMNVEV (reference sequence). The CDR3 length is 18 residues. The CDR3 here is CASSYGQGLAGVDYGYTF. CDR3 nucleotide sequence: TGTGCCAGCAGTTACGGACAGGGCTTAGCTGGGGTCGACTATGGCTACACCTTC.

The V and J genes are TRBV18 and TRBJ1-1; TRBD1 agrees at 9 bases. After removal of 6 bases from V and 5 bases from J, the junction contained 4 bases not matched to a gene. Germline V lookup: CDR1 KGHSH, CDR2 LQKENI. The CDR3 covers 13 residues. The CDR3 protein is CASSPGTGTEAFF. Written as DNA, the CDR3 is TGTGCCAGCTCCCCCGGGACAGGGACTGAAGCTTTCTTT.

This clone was observed a handful of times. The chain recombines TRBV6-2 or TRBV6-3 with TRBJ1-5; D gene ambiguous. V shed 5 bases and J shed 0 bases, with 5 bases lying between them. Germline V lookup: CDR1 MNHEY, CDR2 SVGEGT. The CDR3 is 13 amino acids. The CDR3 coding sequence is TGTGCCAGCAGTCAGAATAGCAATCAGCCCCAGCATTTT. As protein: CASSQNSNQPQHF.

V gene TRBV7-2 combines with J gene TRBJ1-2; maybe TRBD1 (5 bases). The CDR3 is 13 amino acids. Germline CDR1 is SGHTA and CDR2 is FQGNSA. The V end lost 4 bases, the J end lost 4 bases, and 10 bases lay between the germline ends. The CDR3 DNA is TGTGCCAGCAGCTCGGGACTGCGCTATGGCTACACCTTC. This gives the protein CASSSGLRYGYTF.

The chain carries TRBV2 and TRBJ1-1, with TRBD1 matching over 7 bases. The CDR3 covers 14 residues. J was trimmed by 1 base and V by 9 bases; bases with no gene match: 8. Germline V gene data show CDR1 as SNHLY and CDR2 as FYNNEI. The CDR3: CASMVRGTNTEAFF. As DNA, the CDR3 is TGTGCCAGTATGGTCAGGGGGACGAACACTGAAGCTTTCTTT.

This chain links TRBV28 with TRBJ1-1; D unresolved. CDR1 is MDHEN and CDR2 is SYDVKM in the germline V gene. The germline V and J ends were trimmed by 6 bases and 3 bases, with 17 bases remaining between them. This CDR3 comprises 15 residues. DNA of the CDR3: TGTGCCAGCAGCCCCCGCCTTCGAGGGTACACTGAAGCTTTCTTT. Protein product: CASSPRLRGYTEAFF.

A note on this clone: A much more abundant neighbour one base away suggests this may be a read error. V is TRBV7-9 and J is TRBJ1-2; 8 nucleotides match TRBD1. This CDR3 has 17 residues. Germline CDR1 is SEHNR and CDR2 is FQNEAQ (reference sequence). This chain's CDR3 is CASSLAPSTGVGNGYIF. DNA of the CDR3: TGTGCCAGCAGCTTAGCTCCTTCGACAGGGGTCGGAAATGGCTACATCTTC.